This TCR beta chain was documented in a study of cytomegalovirus exposure and HLA in healthy donors. Regarding the study as a whole: Cytomegalovirus-associated TCR beta chains were listed, numbering more than 150. Subsequent analysis found a tendency for first-cohort TCR clusters to co-occur within the 100 to 150 validation repertoires.

Points on this clone: Its antigen is as yet unknown.

Assay used: immunoSEQ multiplex PCR; TCRdb lists only in-frame clones, some missing. The sample has about 200,000 clones; 70% to 90% are singletons. V dropped 6 bases and J dropped 1 base, with 10 bases sitting between them. Germline CDR1 is LNHDA and CDR2 is SQIVND (reference sequence). CDR3 length: 14 residues. Sequenced sample: PBMCs. The receptor's source is a woman between 18 and 29 years old in good health and CMV-seronegative. The chain recombines TRBV19 with TRBJ2-1; D possibly corresponds to TRBD2 (5 bases). The CDR3 bases are TGTGCCAGTAGGATCAGCGGATCCTACAATGAGCAGTTCTTC. It encodes CASRISGSYNEQFF. Full variable domain (rest looked up from reference TRBV19 and TRBJ2-1): DGGITQSPKYLFRKEGQNVTLSCEQNLNHDAMYWYRQDPGQGLRLIYYSQIVNDFQKGDIAEGYSVSREKKESFPLTVTSAQKNPTAFYLCASRISGSYNEQFFGPGTRLTVL.